Below are 28 T cell receptor beta chains sequenced from a single sample in a study of T-cell reconstitution after alpha-beta-depleted transplantation in children. The TCRbeta library incorporated unique molecular identifiers. TCRdb fed the PCR reads into MiXCR, producing one record per CDR3 protein. This table holds more than 200,000 distinct CDR3 sequences, roughly 26% found once. The specimen was PBMCs, collected before TCRalphabeta/CD19-depleted stem cell transplant. These receptors all come from a girl aged 2 to 10 with Fanconi anemia, due to receive a stem cell transplant.

This chain links TRBV20-1 with TRBJ2-7; 12 bases match TRBD2. V shed 4 bases and J 4 bases; nucleotides not matched to a gene: 8. The CDR3 is 15 residues long. From germline, CDR1 is DFQATT and CDR2 SNEGSKA (reference sequence). The CDR3 coding sequence is TGCAGTGCTACTCAAACTAGCGGGGGGTGGTACGAGCAGTACTTC. Protein product: CSATQTSGGWYEQYF.

In its sample, this clonotype was seen many times. The chain has TRBV10-3 and TRBJ2-3; tentatively, D is TRBD2 (5 bases). V gave up 4 bases and J gave up 2 bases, with 7 bases separating them. CDR1 and CDR2 (germline): ENHRY, SYGVKD. This CDR3 contains 13 residues. The CDR3 DNA reads TGTGCCATCAGTGCGGGGATCACAGATACGCAGTATTTT. Translated, it gives CAISAGITDTQYF.

Many counts were recorded for this clonotype. The chain combines TRBV7-2 with TRBJ1-2, with TRBD1 matching over 7 bases. The V and J ends lost 5 bases and 7 bases, in that order; junction bases with no gene match: 4. This CDR3 spans 12 amino acids. Germline V gives CDR1 SGHTA, CDR2 FQGNSA. The CDR3 loop is CASSPDRAGYTF. For the CDR3, the DNA is TGTGCCAGCAGCCCAGACAGGGCTGGCTACACCTTC.

This clonotype has ten or more counts. The CDR3 DNA follows: TGTGCCAGCAGCCTGGGACTAGCGGACAATGAGCAGTTCTTC. It yields the protein CASSLGLADNEQFF. This sequence joins TRBV4-2 and TRBJ2-1; TRBD2 agrees at 11 bases. Trimming took 4 bases from V and 5 from J; bases not matched to a gene: 1. The CDR3 has 14 residues. In germline, CDR1 is LGHNA, CDR2 YNFKEQ.

This clonotype was observed many times. The gene calls are TRBV27 and TRBJ2-7; the D gene is possibly TRBD2 (5 bases). Looked up from germline, CDR1 is MNHEY and CDR2 is SMNVEV (reference sequence). Trimming stripped 6 bases from V and 7 bases from J, with 16 bases between. CDR3 length: 13 residues. CDR3 in amino acids: CASSPTGSGEQYF. The CDR3 coding sequence is TGTGCCAGCAGCCCTACTGGGAGTGGGGAGCAGTACTTC.

This clonotype was counted at least ten times. The J gene is TRBJ2-1, the V gene TRBV20-1, with D possibly matching TRBD2 (5 bases). The CDR3 is 15 residues long. CDR1 is DFQATT and CDR2 is SNEGSKA in the germline V gene (reference sequence). V was shortened by 0 bases and J by 3 bases, with 12 bases between the two germline ends. This CDR3 is CSARDPRGLYNEQFF. In nucleotides, the CDR3 is TGCAGTGCTAGAGATCCCCGGGGTCTCTACAATGAGCAGTTCTTC.

This clonotype has only a few counts. The chain employs TRBV20-1 and TRBJ2-1; D perhaps matches TRBD1 (5 bases). The CDR3 loop spans 12 amino acids. Trimming cost V 6 bases and J 9 bases, with 15 bases left between them. Germline CDR1 and CDR2: DFQATT and SNEGSKA (reference sequence). This chain's CDR3 is CSAQNTGREQFF. The CDR3 DNA reads as TGCAGTGCGCAGAATACAGGACGTGAGCAGTTCTTC.

This clonotype was counted between two and nine times. The chain carries TRBV5-1 and TRBJ2-7; 13 bases fit TRBD2. Germline V gene lookup returns CDR1 SGHRS and CDR2 YFSETQ. V lost 4 bases and J lost 4; bases outside the gene matches: 5. This CDR3 is 15 amino acids long. This chain's CDR3 is CASSPRTSGSYEQYF. The DNA of the CDR3 is TGCGCCAGCAGCCCAAGGACTAGCGGGAGTTACGAGCAGTACTTC. Variable domain in full (rest from reference TRBV5-1 and TRBJ2-7): KAGVTQTPRYLIKTRGQQVTLSCSPISGHRSVSWYQQTPGQGLQFLFEYFSETQRNKGNFPGRFSGRQFSNSRSEMNVSTLELGDSALYLCASSPRTSGSYEQYFGPGTRLTVT.

This clonotype has a handful of counts. The chain combines TRBV12-3 or TRBV12-4 with TRBJ2-1, with 9 bases lining up with TRBD2. V shed 1 base and J 2 bases; nucleotides not matched to a gene: 6. The CDR3 loop spans 17 amino acids. Here the CDR3 DNA reads TGTGCCAGCAGTTTAGTACTAGCGGGCGAAACCTACAATGAGCAGTTCTTC. Residues: CASSLVLAGETYNEQFF.

This clonotype has ten or more counts. V gene TRBV27 combines with J gene TRBJ1-1, with TRBD1 identical over 9 bases. The ends lost 5 bases at V and 1 base at J; junction bases unmatched: 8. The CDR3 spans 16 residues. The germline CDR1 and CDR2 sequences are MNHEY and SMNVEV (reference sequence). The chain's CDR3 is CASSPAPGQGNTEAFF. In DNA form, the CDR3 reads TGTGCCAGCAGTCCGGCCCCGGGACAGGGGAACACTGAAGCTTTCTTT.

This clonotype appeared many times. This chain joins TRBV12-3 or TRBV12-4 and TRBJ2-1; 9 bases are a match to TRBD2. Trimming at V came to 3 bases and at J to 3 bases, leaving 9 bases not matched to a gene. The CDR3 has 17 residues. The CDR3 DNA reads as TGTGCCAGCAGTTTGACCGGAAGCGGGAGGTTCTACAATGAGCAGTTCTTC. Translated, it gives CASSLTGSGRFYNEQFF.

This clonotype was recorded at least ten times. The chain employs TRBV10-3 and TRBJ1-5, with TRBD1 identical over 8 bases. Looked up from germline, CDR1 is ENHRY and CDR2 is SYGVKD. This CDR3 is built from 15 residues. J lost 4 bases, V lost 5 bases, and 7 bases had no gene match. The CDR3 region has the DNA TGTGCCATCAGTCCCTGGCAGGGGGCAAATCAGCCCCAGCATTTT. Encoded protein: CAISPWQGANQPQHF.

CDR3 in DNA: TGTGCCAGCAGAGACAGGGGGCCATACGAGCAGTACTTC. Its translation: CASRDRGPYEQYF. This chain links TRBV6-4 with TRBJ2-7; 10 nucleotides match TRBD1. V shed 6 bases and J 4 bases; nucleotides not matched to a gene: 3. This CDR3 spans 13 amino acids. The germline gives CDR1 MRHNA, CDR2 SNTAGT.

The V call is TRBV29-1, the J call TRBJ1-5, with no clear D. This CDR3 is 11 amino acids long. The germline V gene has CDR1 SQVTM and CDR2 ANQGSEA. V gave up 6 bases and J gave up 7 bases, with 10 bases separating them. The CDR3 DNA reads TGCAGCGTGGAGGGAATGCAGCCCCAGCATTTT. This sequence encodes CSVEGMQPQHF.

The sample holds a few counts of this clonotype. The genes are TRBV10-2 and TRBJ2-7, with no clear D. CDR3 length equals 13 residues. CDR1 and CDR2 (germline): WSHSY, SAAADI. The ends were cut back, 6 bases at V and 2 bases at J, with 11 bases in the middle. This CDR3 reads CASRPGRPYEQYF. Written as DNA, the CDR3 is TGCGCCAGCAGGCCCGGCCGCCCCTACGAGCAGTACTTC.

This clonotype was found many times. The chain carries TRBV4-1 and TRBJ2-7, with 11 bases identical to TRBD2. The CDR3 has 18 residues. The V gene's germline CDR1 is MGHRA and CDR2 YSYEKL. V shed 1 base, J shed 2 bases, and the junction held 10 bases outside the gene matches. In DNA, the CDR3 is TGCGCCAGCAGCCAAGGAGGTCTAGTAGCGGGAGGGCCCTACGAGCAGTACTTC. Protein sequence: CASSQGGLVAGGPYEQYF.

This clonotype was seen at least ten times. The V call is TRBV12-3 or TRBV12-4, the J call TRBJ2-3; D possibly corresponds to TRBD2 (5 bases). The CDR3 spans 10 residues. Trimming pared 6 bases from V and 8 bases from J, leaving 6 bases between. CDR3 residues: CASRGSTQYF. The CDR3 DNA follows: TGTGCCAGCAGGGGGAGTACGCAGTATTTT.

This clonotype was detected ten times or more. The CDR3 loop reads CSASYPASYGYTF. For the CDR3, the DNA is TGCAGTGCTAGCTATCCTGCTTCCTATGGCTACACCTTC. The rearrangement uses TRBV20-1 and TRBJ1-2; D gene ambiguous. CDR3 length: 13 residues. The V end was cut by 3 bases, the J end by 4 bases, with 12 bases between. Germline-derived CDR1 and CDR2 are DFQATT and SNEGSKA (reference sequence).

The CDR3 loop is CSVVTTETGELFF. The CDR3, as DNA: TGCAGCGTTGTGACTACCGAGACCGGGGAGCTGTTTTTT. The chain employs TRBV29-1 and TRBJ2-2, with a weak D call TRBD2 (5 bases). CDR3 length: 13 amino acids. V was cut by 4 bases and J by 5 bases, with 11 bases left in between. Germline CDR1 is SQVTM and CDR2 is ANQGSEA.

The chain is built from TRBV29-1 and TRBJ1-1; D is possibly TRBD1 (5 bases). Germline V gene data show CDR1 as SQVTM and CDR2 as ANQGSEA. Deletions cut 2 bases from V and 5 bases from J, with 15 bases between. The CDR3 runs to 14 residues. The CDR3 region has the DNA TGCAGCGTTGAATTTCAGGGAGGGAGGACTGAAGCTTTCTTT. The encoded protein is CSVEFQGGRTEAFF. Combining the CDR3 with reference TRBV29-1 and TRBJ1-1 gives the whole variable domain SAVISQKPSRDICQRGTSLTIQCQVDSQVTMMFWYRQQPGQSLTLIATANQGSEATYESGFVIDKFPISRPNLTFSTLTVSNMSPEDSSIYLCSVEFQGGRTEAFFGQGTRLTVV.

This clonotype was counted many times. This chain links TRBV28 with TRBJ1-6; 7 bases are shared with TRBD1. The CDR3 is made up of 17 amino acids. Per germline, CDR1 MDHEN and CDR2 SYDVKM. J was trimmed by 0 bases and V by 3 bases; bases with no gene match: 5. CDR3 loop: CASSFGQASSYNSPLHF. The CDR3 DNA sequence: TGTGCCAGCAGTTTCGGACAGGCTAGCTCCTATAATTCACCCCTCCACTTT. Full variable domain (missing parts from reference TRBV28 and TRBJ1-6): DVKVTQSSRYLVKRTGEKVFLECVQDMDHENMFWYRQDPGLGLRLIYFSYDVKMKEKGDIPEGYSVSREKKERFSLILESASTNQTSMYLCASSFGQASSYNSPLHFGNGTRLTVT.

This clonotype was recorded only once. CDR3 protein: CSVSGRLYNEQFF. In nucleotides, the CDR3 is TGCAGCGTTTCAGGGCGGCTCTACAATGAGCAGTTCTTC. V gene TRBV29-1 combines with J gene TRBJ2-1; D may be TRBD1 (5 bases). CDR3 size: 13 residues. Germline lookup yields CDR1 SQVTM and CDR2 ANQGSEA. V lost 5 bases and J 3 bases, leaving 11 bases between the germline ends.

V gene TRBV6-1 combines with J gene TRBJ1-2; TRBD1 is a possible D gene (5 bases). The germline CDR1 and CDR2 sequences are MNHNS and SASEGT. The CDR3 consists of 15 residues. The V end lost 5 bases, the J end lost 6 bases, and 19 bases lay between the germline ends. The CDR3 protein is CASSRQIGGGDGYTF. In nucleotides, the CDR3 is TGTGCCAGCAGTCGACAGATCGGGGGAGGAGATGGCTACACCTTC.

The gene calls are TRBV29-1 and TRBJ2-7, with a possible D match to TRBD1 (6 bases). The V end was cut by 0 bases, the J end by 2 bases, with 11 bases between. The CDR3 is 14 residues long. Germline CDR1 is SQVTM and CDR2 is ANQGSEA. The CDR3 sequence is CSVEDGGGPYEQYF. DNA of the CDR3: TGCAGCGTTGAAGATGGTGGGGGCCCCTACGAGCAGTACTTC.

Ten or more counts support this clonotype. This sequence joins TRBV29-1 and TRBJ2-1; unclear D gene. V lost 2 bases and J 1 base, leaving 9 bases between the germline ends. There are 14 residues in the CDR3. Germline V gene sequence: CDR1 SQVTM, CDR2 ANQGSEA. The chain's CDR3 is CSVEMESSYNEQFF. CDR3 DNA sequence: TGCAGCGTTGAAATGGAGTCTTCCTACAATGAGCAGTTCTTC.

Turning to this clonotype: Given a much more abundant clone one base away, this may be a read error. For the CDR3, the DNA is TGCAGCGTTGACTCAGATACGCAGTATTTT. Translation: CSVDSDTQYF. This chain uses TRBV29-1 with TRBJ2-3; D uncertain. This CDR3 spans 10 amino acids. Germline values: CDR1 SQVTM, CDR2 ANQGSEA. V gave up 3 bases and J gave up 4 bases, with 2 bases separating them.

This clonotype was seen many times. The rearrangement links TRBV29-1 to TRBJ2-1, with a tentative D call TRBD1 (6 bases). V was cut by 4 bases and J by 2 bases, with 15 bases left in between. There are 15 residues in the CDR3. Looked up from germline, CDR1 is SQVTM and CDR2 is ANQGSEA. CDR3: CSVGQRGGPYNEQFF. The CDR3 bases are TGCAGCGTTGGTCAGAGAGGGGGACCCTACAATGAGCAGTTCTTC.

The chain is built from TRBV20-1 and TRBJ2-5, with D possibly TRBD1 on 6 matching bases. The CDR3 is 13 amino acids. Per the germline V gene, CDR1 is DFQATT and CDR2 is SNEGSKA (reference sequence). Deletions cut 3 bases from V and 2 bases from J, with 10 bases between. CDR3 residues: CSARWTVQETQYF. DNA of the CDR3: TGCAGTGCTAGGTGGACAGTACAAGAGACCCAGTACTTC.